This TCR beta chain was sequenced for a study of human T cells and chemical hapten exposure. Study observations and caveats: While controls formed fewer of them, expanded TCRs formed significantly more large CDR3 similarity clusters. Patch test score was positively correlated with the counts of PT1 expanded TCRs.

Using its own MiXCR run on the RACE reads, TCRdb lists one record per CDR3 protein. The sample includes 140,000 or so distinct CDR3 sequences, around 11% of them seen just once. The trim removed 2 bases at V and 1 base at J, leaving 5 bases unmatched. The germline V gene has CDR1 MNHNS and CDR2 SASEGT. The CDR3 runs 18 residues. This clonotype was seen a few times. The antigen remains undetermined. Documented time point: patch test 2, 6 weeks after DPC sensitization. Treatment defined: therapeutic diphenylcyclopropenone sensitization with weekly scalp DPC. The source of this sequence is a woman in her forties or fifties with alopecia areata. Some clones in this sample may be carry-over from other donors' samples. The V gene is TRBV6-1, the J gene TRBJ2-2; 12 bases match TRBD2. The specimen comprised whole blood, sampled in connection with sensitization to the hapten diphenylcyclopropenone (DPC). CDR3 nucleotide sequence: TGTGCCAGCAGTGAAATAGGACTAGCGGGGATGAACACCGGGGAGCTGTTTTTT. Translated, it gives CASSEIGLAGMNTGELFF.